These 7 T cell receptor beta chains were all obtained from the same sample, sequenced in a study of regulatory T cells. Study-wide results and limits: Hydrophobic residues at CDR3 positions 6 and 7 were enriched in conventional CD4+ T cells of CD3G-deficient patients.

The PCR used 52 TRBV and 13 TRBJ primers. Clones were sequenced by immunoSEQ multiplex PCR, and TCRdb holds only the in-frame ones, with some missing. The repertoire consists of some 20,000 clones, with about 88% occurring once and the leading ten covering approximately 1.3%. Antigens of these TCRs are unknown. The sequenced sample was conventional CD4+ T cells sorted from blood. These receptors originate from a child younger than 18 with CD3G deficiency.

The rearrangement joins TRBV7-9 to TRBJ2-3; 11 nucleotides match TRBD1. Looked up from germline, CDR1 is SEHNR and CDR2 is FQNEAQ (reference sequence). Germline trimming cut 4 bases from V and 4 bases from J; bases unmatched to any gene: 4. There are 15 residues in the CDR3. The CDR3 nucleotides read TGTGCCAGCAGCTCCGGGACAGGGGGTTCAGATACGCAGTATTTT. This gives the protein CASSSGTGGSDTQYF.

V and J are TRBV6-1 and TRBJ1-1, with 7 bases identical to TRBD1. Germline lookup yields CDR1 MNHNS and CDR2 SASEGT. J lost 1 base, V lost 8 bases, and 7 bases had no gene match. This CDR3 spans 14 amino acids. The CDR3 here is CASLLTGQNTEAFF. The CDR3 nucleotides are TGTGCCAGCCTATTGACAGGGCAGAACACTGAAGCTTTCTTT.

This clone was recorded only once. V usage is TRBV10-3 and J usage is TRBJ1-2; tentative D call: TRBD1 (5 bases). Germline V lookup: CDR1 ENHRY, CDR2 SYGVKD. The V and J ends lost 3 bases and 8 bases respectively, with 16 bases between them. This CDR3 has 14 amino acids. CDR3 in amino acids: CAISERGMARGYTF. In DNA, the CDR3 is TGTGCCATCAGTGAACGGGGGATGGCGAGAGGCTACACCTTC.

This clone was found a few times. The V gene is TRBV27, the J gene TRBJ2-7, with a possible D match to TRBD1 (5 bases). Trimming pared 3 bases from V and 2 bases from J, leaving 11 bases between. This CDR3 is 14 amino acids long. Germline CDR1 MNHEY, CDR2 SMNVEV (reference sequence). The CDR3 nucleotides are TGTGCCAGCAGTTTGAAGCAGGGCCCCTACGAGCAGTACTTC. This codes for CASSLKQGPYEQYF.

The V and J genes are TRBV7-9 and TRBJ1-1, with D hard to call. Germline loops: CDR1 SEHNR, CDR2 FQNEAQ (reference sequence). The V gene lost 5 bases and the J gene lost 2 bases, with 9 bases spanning the gap. The CDR3 runs 13 residues. CDR3 protein: CASSIRENTEAFF. DNA for the CDR3: TGTGCCAGCAGCATCCGGGAAAACACTGAAGCTTTCTTT.

The chain joins TRBV6-1 to TRBJ2-7; 9 nucleotides align to TRBD1. V was pared by 6 bases and J by 0 bases, with 3 bases of the junction left unmatched. The CDR3 is 14 amino acids. Germline loops: CDR1 MNHNS, CDR2 SASEGT. The CDR3 bases are TGTGCCAGCAGAGGGACAGGGAGCTCCTACGAGCAGTACTTC. It translates to CASRGTGSSYEQYF.

The CDR3 reads CASSWGTGTLYTGELFF. CDR3 DNA: TGTGCCAGCAGCTGGGGGACCGGGACACTTTACACCGGGGAGCTGTTTTTT. The rearrangement joins TRBV7-9 to TRBJ2-2, with a weak D call TRBD1 (6 bases). The CDR3 contains 17 residues. The germline V and J ends were trimmed by 4 bases and 3 bases, with 18 bases remaining between them. CDR1 SEHNR and CDR2 FQNEAQ come from the germline V gene (reference sequence).